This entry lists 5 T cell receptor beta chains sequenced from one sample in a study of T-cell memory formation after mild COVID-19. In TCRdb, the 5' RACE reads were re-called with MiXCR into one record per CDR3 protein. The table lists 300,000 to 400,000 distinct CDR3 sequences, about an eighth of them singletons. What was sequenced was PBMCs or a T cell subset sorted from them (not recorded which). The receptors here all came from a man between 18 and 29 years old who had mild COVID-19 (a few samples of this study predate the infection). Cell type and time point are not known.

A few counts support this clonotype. The CDR3 DNA follows: TGCAGCGGACCTTTCCCTGTCGACTACGAGCAGTACGTC. Translating it yields CSGPFPVDYEQYV. The rearrangement links TRBV29-1 to TRBJ2-7; no firm D call. This CDR3 comprises 13 residues. V lost 7 bases to trimming and J lost 3 bases, with 16 bases between them. Germline V lookup: CDR1 SQVTM, CDR2 ANQGSEA.

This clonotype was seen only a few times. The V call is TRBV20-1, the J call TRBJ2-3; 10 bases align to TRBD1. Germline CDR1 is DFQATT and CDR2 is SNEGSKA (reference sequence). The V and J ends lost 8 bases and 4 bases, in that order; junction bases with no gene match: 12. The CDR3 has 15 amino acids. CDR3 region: CSSTLPGQGSDTQYF. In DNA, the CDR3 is TGCAGTAGTACTTTACCGGGACAGGGGTCAGATACGCAGTATTTT.

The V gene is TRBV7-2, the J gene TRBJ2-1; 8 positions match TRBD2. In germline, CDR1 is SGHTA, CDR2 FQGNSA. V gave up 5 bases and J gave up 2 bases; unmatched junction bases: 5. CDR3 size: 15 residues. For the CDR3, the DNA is TGTGCCAGCAGCCGACGGGGGGGCCCCTACAATGAGCAGTTCTTC. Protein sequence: CASSRRGGPYNEQFF. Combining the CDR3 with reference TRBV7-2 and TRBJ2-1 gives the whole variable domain GAGVSQSPSNKVTEKGKDVELRCDPISGHTALYWYRQSLGQGLEFLIYFQGNSAPDKSGLPSDRFSAERTGGSVSTLTIQRTQQEDSAVYLCASSRRGGPYNEQFFGPGTRLTVL.

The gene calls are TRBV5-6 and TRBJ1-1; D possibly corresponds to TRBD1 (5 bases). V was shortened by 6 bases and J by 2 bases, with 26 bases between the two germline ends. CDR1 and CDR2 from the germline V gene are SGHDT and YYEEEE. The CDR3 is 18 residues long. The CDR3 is CASTPVGVPEGSNTEAFF. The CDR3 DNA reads TGTGCCAGCACCCCCGTCGGCGTCCCAGAGGGGTCAAACACTGAAGCTTTCTTT. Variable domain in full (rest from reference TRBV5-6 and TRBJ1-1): DAGVTQSPTHLIKTRGQQVTLRCSPKSGHDTVSWYQQALGQGPQFIFQYYEEEERQRGNFPDRFSGHQFPNYSSELNVNALLLGDSALYLCASTPVGVPEGSNTEAFFGQGTRLTVV.

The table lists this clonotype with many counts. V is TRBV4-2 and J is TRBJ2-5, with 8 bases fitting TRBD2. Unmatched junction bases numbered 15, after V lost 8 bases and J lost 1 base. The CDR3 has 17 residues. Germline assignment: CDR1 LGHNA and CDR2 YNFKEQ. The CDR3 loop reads CASRMVSGRGAQETQYF. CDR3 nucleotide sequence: TGTGCCAGCCGCATGGTATCAGGGCGGGGGGCCCAAGAGACCCAGTACTTC.